This section outlines one T cell receptor (beta chain) sequence together with its context. The data derive from a study of shared clonotypes between healthy human individuals. The assay was immunoSEQ multiplex PCR, and TCRdb's table has in-frame clones only and misses some. The data show about 2.3 million clones, 80% to 95% seen once. Germline V CDR1 and CDR2: SGDLS, YYNGEE. The CDR3 spans 16 residues. With 0 bases clipped from V and 2 bases from J, the junction kept 5 bases outside the gene matches. Sequences were obtained from naive CD4+ T cells from PBMCs. Subset indicated: CD45RA+ positively selected. The chain combines TRBV9 with TRBJ2-3; 8 nucleotides match TRBD2. The receptor was isolated from a man aged 18 to 30 in good health. Some clones in this sample may be carry-over from other donors' samples. The CDR3 spells CASSVEAGVYTDTQYF. The CDR3 DNA follows: TGTGCCAGCAGCGTAGAAGCGGGAGTGTACACAGATACGCAGTATTTT.